The present T cell receptor (beta chain) was sequenced within a study of cytomegalovirus exposure and HLA in healthy donors. General observations from the study: One variant, a missense change in DCLRE1C, was linked in a later analysis to TCR beta V- and J-gene trimming. In a later analysis, DRB1 alleles had the most associated TCRs; HLA-C alleles the fewest.

The PCR used 60 Vbeta and 13 Jbeta primers. Per the original methods: An analysis that came later counted some 80 million unique TCR beta chains, approximately 10 million shared. Method: immunoSEQ multiplex PCR; TCRdb's copy keeps in-frame clones and lacks some. The DNA was the basis for D and trimming; V, J and clone size are from that table. The table shows 150,000 to 200,000 clones, with 80% to 90% occurring only once. Worth noting for this clone: The antigen is unknown.

Those who donated were healthy bone marrow donors. Sequencing input: PBMCs. The receptor comes from a woman aged 18-29 years in good health and CMV-seronegative.

This CDR3 is CASSLIAGGHLEQFF. DNA of the CDR3: TGTGCCAGCAGCTTGATAGCGGGGGGGCACCTTGAGCAGTTCTTC. The chain is built from TRBV7-2 and TRBJ2-1; 11 bases map to TRBD2. The junction had 7 bases not matched to a gene; V was cut back by 3 bases and J by 9 bases. The germline CDR1 and CDR2 sequences are SGHTA and FQGNSA. The CDR3 runs 15 residues.